A single sample gave rise to the 3 T cell receptor beta chains below, sequenced in a study of cytomegalovirus exposure and HLA in healthy donors. PCR primers comprised 60 Vbeta and 13 Jbeta primers. Clones were sequenced by immunoSEQ multiplex PCR, and TCRdb holds only the in-frame ones, with some missing. The profile shows some 75,000 clones, more than 60% of them singletons. Sequencing was performed on PBMCs. These receptors originate from a man younger than 35 in good health and CMV-seropositive.

This clone was observed a few times. V usage is TRBV6-5 and J usage is TRBJ1-1; no clear D. Germline V gives CDR1 MNHEY, CDR2 SVGAGI. V was trimmed by 7 bases and J by 0 bases, leaving 6 bases between them. CDR3 length equals 12 residues. For the CDR3, the DNA is TGTGCCAGCAAAAACATGAACACTGAAGCTTTCTTT. This codes for CASKNMNTEAFF.

This chain connects TRBV28 to TRBJ2-7; weak D call: TRBD2 (6 bases). The length of the CDR3 is 14 residues. In germline, CDR1 is MDHEN, CDR2 SYDVKM. The V and J ends lost 7 bases and 0 bases respectively, with 13 bases between them. The DNA for the CDR3 is TGTGCCAGCACCCCCGGGGGTTCCTCCTACGAGCAGTACTTC. It is translated as CASTPGGSSYEQYF.

The chain uses TRBV5-4 and TRBJ1-1, with D hard to call. V shed 0 bases and J shed 3 bases, with 12 bases lying between them. This CDR3 is 15 amino acids long. From germline, CDR1 is SGHNT and CDR2 YYREEE (reference sequence). In DNA, the CDR3 is TGTGCCAGCAGCTTGGTTCGGGGTGGGTACACTGAAGCTTTCTTT. This gives the protein CASSLVRGGYTEAFF.